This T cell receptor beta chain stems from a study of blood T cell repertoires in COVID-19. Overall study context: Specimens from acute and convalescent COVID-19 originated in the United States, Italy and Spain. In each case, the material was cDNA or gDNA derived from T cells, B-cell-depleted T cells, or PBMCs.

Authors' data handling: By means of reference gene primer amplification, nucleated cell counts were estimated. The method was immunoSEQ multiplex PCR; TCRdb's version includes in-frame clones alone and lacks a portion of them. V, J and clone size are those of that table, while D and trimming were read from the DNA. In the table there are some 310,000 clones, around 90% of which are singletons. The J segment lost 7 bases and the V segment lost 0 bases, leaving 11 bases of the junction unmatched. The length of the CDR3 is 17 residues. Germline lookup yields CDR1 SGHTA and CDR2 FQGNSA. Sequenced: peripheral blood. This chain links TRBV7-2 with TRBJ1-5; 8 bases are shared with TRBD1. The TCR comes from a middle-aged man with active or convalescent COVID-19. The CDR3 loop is CASSLAPAGGGSQPQHF. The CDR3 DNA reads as TGTGCCAGCAGCTTAGCGCCGGCAGGGGGCGGGTCGCAGCCCCAGCATTTT.